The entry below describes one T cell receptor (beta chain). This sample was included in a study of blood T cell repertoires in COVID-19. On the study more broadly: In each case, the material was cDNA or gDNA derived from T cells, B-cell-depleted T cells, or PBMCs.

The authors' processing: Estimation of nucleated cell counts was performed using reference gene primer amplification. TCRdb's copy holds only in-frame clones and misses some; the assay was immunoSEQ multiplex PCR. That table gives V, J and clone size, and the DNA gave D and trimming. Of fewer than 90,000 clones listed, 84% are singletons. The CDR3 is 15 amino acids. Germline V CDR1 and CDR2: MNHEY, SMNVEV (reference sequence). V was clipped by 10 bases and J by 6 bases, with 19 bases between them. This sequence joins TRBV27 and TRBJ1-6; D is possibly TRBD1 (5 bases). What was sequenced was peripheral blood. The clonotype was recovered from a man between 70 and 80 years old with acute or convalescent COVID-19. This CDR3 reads CATQRGSRGNSPLHF. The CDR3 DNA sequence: TGTGCCACGCAAAGGGGCTCGCGGGGTAATTCACCCCTCCACTTT.